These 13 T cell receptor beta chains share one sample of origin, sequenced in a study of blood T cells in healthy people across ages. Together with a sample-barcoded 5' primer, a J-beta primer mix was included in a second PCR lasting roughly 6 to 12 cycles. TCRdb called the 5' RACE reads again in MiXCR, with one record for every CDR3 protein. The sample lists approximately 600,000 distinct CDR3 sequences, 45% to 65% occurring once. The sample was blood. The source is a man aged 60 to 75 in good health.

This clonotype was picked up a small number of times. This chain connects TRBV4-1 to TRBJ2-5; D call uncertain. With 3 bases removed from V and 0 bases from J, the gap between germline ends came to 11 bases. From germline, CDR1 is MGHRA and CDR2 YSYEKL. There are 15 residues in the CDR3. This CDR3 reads CASSQSTTYQETQYF. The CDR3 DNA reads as TGCGCCAGCAGCCAGTCAACTACCTACCAAGAGACCCAGTACTTC.

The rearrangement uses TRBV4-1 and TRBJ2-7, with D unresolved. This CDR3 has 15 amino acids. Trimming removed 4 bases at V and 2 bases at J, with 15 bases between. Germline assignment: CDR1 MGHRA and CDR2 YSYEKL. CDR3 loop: CASSRSLVGAYEQYF. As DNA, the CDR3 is TGCGCCAGCAGCCGCAGTTTAGTGGGCGCCTACGAGCAGTACTTC.

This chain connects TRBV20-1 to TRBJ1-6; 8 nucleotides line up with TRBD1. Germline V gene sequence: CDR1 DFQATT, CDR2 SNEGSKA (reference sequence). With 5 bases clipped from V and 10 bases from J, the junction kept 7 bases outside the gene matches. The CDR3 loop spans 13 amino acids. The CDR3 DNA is TGCAGTGCTCCGGACAGGGATGGATCACCCCTCCACTTT. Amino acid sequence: CSAPDRDGSPLHF.

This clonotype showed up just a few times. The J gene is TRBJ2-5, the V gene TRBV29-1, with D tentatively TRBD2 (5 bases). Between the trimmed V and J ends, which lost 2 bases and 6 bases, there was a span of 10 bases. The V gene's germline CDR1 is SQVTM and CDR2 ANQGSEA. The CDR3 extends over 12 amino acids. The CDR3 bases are TGCAGCGTTGAACGGGGTGAGAAGACCCAGTACTTC. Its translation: CSVERGEKTQYF. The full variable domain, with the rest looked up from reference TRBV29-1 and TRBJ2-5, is SAVISQKPSRDICQRGTSLTIQCQVDSQVTMMFWYRQQPGQSLTLIATANQGSEATYESGFVIDKFPISRPNLTFSTLTVSNMSPEDSSIYLCSVERGEKTQYFGPGTRLLVL.

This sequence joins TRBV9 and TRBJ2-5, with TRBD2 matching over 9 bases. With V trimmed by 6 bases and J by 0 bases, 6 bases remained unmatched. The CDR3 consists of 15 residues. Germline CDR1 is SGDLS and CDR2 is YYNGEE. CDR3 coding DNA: TGTGCCAGCAACCTGGCGGGGGGGTACCAAGAGACCCAGTACTTC. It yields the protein CASNLAGGYQETQYF.

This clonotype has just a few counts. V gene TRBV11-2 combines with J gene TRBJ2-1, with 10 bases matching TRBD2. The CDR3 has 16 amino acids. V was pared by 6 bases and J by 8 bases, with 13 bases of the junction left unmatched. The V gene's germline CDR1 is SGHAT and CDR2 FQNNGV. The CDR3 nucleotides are TGTGCCAGCAGACCGAGGGGAGGACTAGCGGTCGATGAGCAGTTCTTC. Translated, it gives CASRPRGGLAVDEQFF.

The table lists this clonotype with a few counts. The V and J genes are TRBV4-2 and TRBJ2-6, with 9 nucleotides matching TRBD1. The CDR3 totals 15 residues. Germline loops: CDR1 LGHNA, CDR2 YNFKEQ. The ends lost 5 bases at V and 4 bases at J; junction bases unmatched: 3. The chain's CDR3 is CASSDRGDGANVLTF. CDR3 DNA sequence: TGTGCCAGCAGCGACAGGGGGGACGGGGCCAACGTCCTGACTTTC.

The CDR3 nucleotides are TGCAGCGTTGTGAGGTTTGGGGATGGGACCCAGTACTTC. Amino acid sequence: CSVVRFGDGTQYF. V and J are TRBV29-1 and TRBJ2-5, with D uncertain. Germline V gene sequence: CDR1 SQVTM, CDR2 ANQGSEA. The length of the CDR3 is 13 residues. Trimming shortened V by 4 bases and J by 7 bases, and 16 bases separated the two germline ends.

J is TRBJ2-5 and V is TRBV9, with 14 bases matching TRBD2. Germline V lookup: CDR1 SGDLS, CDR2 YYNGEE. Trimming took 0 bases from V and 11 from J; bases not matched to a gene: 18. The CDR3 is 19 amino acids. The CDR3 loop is CASSVAVTSGGAGGNEQYF. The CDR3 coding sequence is TGTGCCAGCAGCGTAGCGGTGACTAGCGGGGGGGCGGGTGGCAATGAGCAGTACTTC. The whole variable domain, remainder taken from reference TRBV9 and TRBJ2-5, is DSGVTQTPKHLITATGQRVTLRCSPRSGDLSVYWYQQSLDQGLQFLIQYYNGEERAKGNILERFSAQQFPDLHSELNLSSLELGDSALYFCASSVAVTSGGAGGNEQYFGPGTRLLVL.

The CDR3 loop is CASSPDRPSSYNEQFF. CDR3 DNA sequence: TGTGCCAGCAGTCCGGACAGGCCGAGCTCCTACAATGAGCAGTTCTTC. This sequence joins TRBV9 and TRBJ2-1; 7 bases are a match to TRBD1. The germline CDR1 and CDR2 sequences are SGDLS and YYNGEE. This CDR3 is 16 amino acids long. V was clipped by 5 bases and J by 0 bases; unmatched bases: 8.

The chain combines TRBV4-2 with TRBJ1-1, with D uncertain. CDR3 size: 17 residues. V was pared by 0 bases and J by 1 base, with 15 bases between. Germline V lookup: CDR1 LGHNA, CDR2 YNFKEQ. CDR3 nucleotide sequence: TGTGCCAGCAGCCAAGATCCGGGAGGGATCCCGAACACTGAAGCTTTCTTT. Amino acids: CASSQDPGGIPNTEAFF.

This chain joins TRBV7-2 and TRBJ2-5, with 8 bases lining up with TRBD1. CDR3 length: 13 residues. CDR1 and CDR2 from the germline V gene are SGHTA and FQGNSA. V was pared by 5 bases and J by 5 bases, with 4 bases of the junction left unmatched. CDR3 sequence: CASSRDRRETQYF. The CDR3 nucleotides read TGTGCCAGCAGCCGGGACAGGCGGGAGACCCAGTACTTC.

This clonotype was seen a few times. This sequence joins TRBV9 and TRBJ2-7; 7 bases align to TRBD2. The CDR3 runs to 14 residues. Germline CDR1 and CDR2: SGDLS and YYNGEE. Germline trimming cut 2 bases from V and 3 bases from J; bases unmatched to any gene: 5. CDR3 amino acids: CASSVGGDLYEQYF. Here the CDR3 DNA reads TGTGCCAGCAGCGTGGGAGGGGACCTCTACGAGCAGTACTTC.